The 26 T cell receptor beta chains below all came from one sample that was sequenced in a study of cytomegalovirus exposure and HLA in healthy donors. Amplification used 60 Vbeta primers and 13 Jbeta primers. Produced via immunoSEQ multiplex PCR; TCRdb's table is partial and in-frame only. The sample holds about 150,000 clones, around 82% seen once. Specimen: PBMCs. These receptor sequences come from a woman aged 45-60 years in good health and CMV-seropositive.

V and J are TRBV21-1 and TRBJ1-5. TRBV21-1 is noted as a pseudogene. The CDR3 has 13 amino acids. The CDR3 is CAWGGCPNQPQHF. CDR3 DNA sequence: TGTGCCTGGGGAGGGTGCCCCAATCAGCCCCAGCATTTT.

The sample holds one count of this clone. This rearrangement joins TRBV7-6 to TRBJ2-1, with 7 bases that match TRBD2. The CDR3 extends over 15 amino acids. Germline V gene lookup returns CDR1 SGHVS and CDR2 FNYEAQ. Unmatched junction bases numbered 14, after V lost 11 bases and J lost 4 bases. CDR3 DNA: TGTGCCCGGGGGGACTGGCCGATAAAATACAATGAGCAGTTCTTC. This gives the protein CARGDWPIKYNEQFF. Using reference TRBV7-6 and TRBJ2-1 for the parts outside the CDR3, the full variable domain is GAGVSQSPRYKVTKRGQDVALRCDPISGHVSLYWYRQALGQGPEFLTYFNYEAQQDKSGLPNDRFSAERPEGSISTLTIQRTEQRDSAMYRCARGDWPIKYNEQFFGPGTRLTVL.

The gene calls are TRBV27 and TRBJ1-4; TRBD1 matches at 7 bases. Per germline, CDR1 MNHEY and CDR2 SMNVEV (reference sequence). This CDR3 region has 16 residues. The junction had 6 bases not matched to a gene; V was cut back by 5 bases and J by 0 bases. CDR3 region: CASSPGTAATNEKLFF. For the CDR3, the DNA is TGTGCCAGCAGTCCAGGGACAGCGGCAACTAATGAAAAACTGTTTTTT.

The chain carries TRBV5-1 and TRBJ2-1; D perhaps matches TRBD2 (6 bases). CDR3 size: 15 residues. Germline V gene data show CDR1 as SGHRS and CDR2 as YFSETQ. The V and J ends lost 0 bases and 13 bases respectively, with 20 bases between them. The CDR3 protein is CASSLEPTSPKEQFF. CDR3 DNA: TGCGCCAGCAGCTTGGAGCCCACTAGCCCCAAGGAACAGTTCTTC.

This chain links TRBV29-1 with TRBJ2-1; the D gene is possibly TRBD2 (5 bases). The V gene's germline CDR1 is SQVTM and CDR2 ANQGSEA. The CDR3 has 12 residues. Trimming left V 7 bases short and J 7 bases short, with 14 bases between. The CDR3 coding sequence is TGCAGCGCCCCCATTGGGAGAAATGAGCAGTTCTTC. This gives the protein CSAPIGRNEQFF.

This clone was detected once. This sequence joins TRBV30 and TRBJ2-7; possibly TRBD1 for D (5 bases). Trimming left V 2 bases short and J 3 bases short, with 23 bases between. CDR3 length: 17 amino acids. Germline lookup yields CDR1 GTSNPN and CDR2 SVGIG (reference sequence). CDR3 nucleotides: TGTGCCTGGAGTCCCCGCCAGGGAAGAGAATTCTTCTACGAGCAGTACTTC. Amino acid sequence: CAWSPRQGREFFYEQYF. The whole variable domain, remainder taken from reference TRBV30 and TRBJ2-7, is SQTIHQWPATLVQPVGSPLSLECTVEGTSNPNLYWYRQAAGRGLQLLFYSVGIGQISSEVPQNLSASRPQDRQFILSSKKLLLSDSGFYLCAWSPRQGREFFYEQYFGPGTRLTVT.

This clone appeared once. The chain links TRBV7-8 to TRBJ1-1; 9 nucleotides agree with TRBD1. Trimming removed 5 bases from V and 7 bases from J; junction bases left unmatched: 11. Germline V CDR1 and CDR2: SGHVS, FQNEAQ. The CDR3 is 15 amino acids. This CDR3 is CASSKQGAGAIEAFF. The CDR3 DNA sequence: TGTGCCAGCAGCAAACAGGGGGCGGGGGCCATTGAAGCTTTCTTT.

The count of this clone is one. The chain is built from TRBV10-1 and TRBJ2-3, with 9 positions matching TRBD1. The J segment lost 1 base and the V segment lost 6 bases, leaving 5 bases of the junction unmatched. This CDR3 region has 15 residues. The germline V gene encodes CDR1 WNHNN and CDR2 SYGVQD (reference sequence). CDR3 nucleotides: TGCGCCAGCAGCCCCGGGACAGGGCGCACAGATACGCAGTATTTT. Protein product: CASSPGTGRTDTQYF.

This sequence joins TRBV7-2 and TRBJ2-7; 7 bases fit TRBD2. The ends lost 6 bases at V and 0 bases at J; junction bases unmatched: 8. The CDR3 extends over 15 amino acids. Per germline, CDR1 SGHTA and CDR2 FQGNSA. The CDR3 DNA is TGTGCCAGCAGGGCTCGAGGGACTAACTCCTACGAGCAGTACTTC. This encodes CASRARGTNSYEQYF.

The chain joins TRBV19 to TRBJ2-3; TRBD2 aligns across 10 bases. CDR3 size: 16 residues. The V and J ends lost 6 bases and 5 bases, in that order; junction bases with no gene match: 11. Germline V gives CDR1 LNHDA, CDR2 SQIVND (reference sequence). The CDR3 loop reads CASSSSSGGLGDTQYF. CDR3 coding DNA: TGTGCCAGTAGCTCAAGTAGCGGGGGGCTTGGAGATACGCAGTATTTT.

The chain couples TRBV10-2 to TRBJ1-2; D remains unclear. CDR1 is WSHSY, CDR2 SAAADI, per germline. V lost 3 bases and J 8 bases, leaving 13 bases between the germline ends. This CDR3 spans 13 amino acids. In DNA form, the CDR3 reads TGCGCCAGCAGTGATGCCGGGTTAGGCGGCTACACCTTC. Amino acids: CASSDAGLGGYTF.

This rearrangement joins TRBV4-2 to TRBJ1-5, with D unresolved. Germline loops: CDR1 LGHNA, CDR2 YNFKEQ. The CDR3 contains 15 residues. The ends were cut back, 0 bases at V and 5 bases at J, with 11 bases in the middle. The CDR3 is CASSQEKSTDQPQHF. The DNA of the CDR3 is TGTGCCAGCAGCCAAGAAAAATCAACGGATCAGCCCCAGCATTTT.

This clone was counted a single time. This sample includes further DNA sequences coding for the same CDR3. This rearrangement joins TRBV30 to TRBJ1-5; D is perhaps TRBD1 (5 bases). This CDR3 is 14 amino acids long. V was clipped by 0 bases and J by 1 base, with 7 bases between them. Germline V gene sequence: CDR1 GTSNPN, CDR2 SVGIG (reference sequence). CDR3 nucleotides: TGTGCCTGGAGTGTCGGGGGGAGCAATCAGCCCCAGCATTTT. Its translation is CAWSVGGSNQPQHF.

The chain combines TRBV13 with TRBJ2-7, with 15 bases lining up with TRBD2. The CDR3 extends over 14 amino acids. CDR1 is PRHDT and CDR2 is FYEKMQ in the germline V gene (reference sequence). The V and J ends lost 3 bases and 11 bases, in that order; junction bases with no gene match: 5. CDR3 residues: CASSLGLAGGSKYF. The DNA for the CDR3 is TGTGCCAGCAGCTTGGGACTAGCGGGGGGCAGTAAGTACTTC.

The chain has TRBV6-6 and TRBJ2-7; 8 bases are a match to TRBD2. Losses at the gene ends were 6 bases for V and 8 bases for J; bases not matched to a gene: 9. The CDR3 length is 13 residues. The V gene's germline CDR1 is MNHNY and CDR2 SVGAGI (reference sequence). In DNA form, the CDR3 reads TGTGCCAGCAGCCCCGCGGGGGGTAGTAAGCAGTACTTC. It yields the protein CASSPAGGSKQYF.

CDR3 in amino acids: CASSQYRGYEQFF. Written as DNA, the CDR3 is TGTGCCAGCAGCCAATACAGGGGCTATGAGCAGTTCTTC. The chain links TRBV7-9 to TRBJ2-1; 7 positions match TRBD1. Germline values: CDR1 SEHNR, CDR2 FQNEAQ (reference sequence). The CDR3 totals 13 residues. The V and J ends lost 5 bases and 8 bases, in that order; junction bases with no gene match: 6.

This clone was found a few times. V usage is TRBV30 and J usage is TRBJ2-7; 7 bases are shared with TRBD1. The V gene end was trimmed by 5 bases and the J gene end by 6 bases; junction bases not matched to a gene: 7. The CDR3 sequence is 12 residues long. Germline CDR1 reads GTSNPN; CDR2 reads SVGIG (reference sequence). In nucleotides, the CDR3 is TGTGCCTGGGAGGTGGCAGGGGGCGAGCAGTACTTC. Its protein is CAWEVAGGEQYF.

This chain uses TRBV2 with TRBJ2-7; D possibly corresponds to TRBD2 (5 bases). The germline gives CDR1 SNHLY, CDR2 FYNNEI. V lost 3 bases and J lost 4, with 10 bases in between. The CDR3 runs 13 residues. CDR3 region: CASSELGMYEQYF. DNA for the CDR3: TGTGCCAGCAGTGAGCTCGGGATGTACGAGCAGTACTTC.

CDR3 residues: CASSLSGLGFNEQFF. The CDR3 coding sequence is TGTGCCAGCAGTTTATCGGGACTAGGCTTTAATGAGCAGTTCTTC. This chain uses TRBV27 with TRBJ2-1, with 8 bases that match TRBD2. The junction had 5 bases not matched to a gene; V was cut back by 0 bases and J by 7 bases. CDR3 length: 15 amino acids. Germline V gene sequence: CDR1 MNHEY, CDR2 SMNVEV (reference sequence).

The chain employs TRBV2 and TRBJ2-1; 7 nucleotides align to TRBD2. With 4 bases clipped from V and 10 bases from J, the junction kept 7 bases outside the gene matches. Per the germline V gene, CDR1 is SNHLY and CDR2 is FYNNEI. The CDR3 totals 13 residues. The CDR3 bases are TGTGCCAGCAGTGGTGTTTACGGGGGGGAGCAGTTCTTC. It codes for CASSGVYGGEQFF.

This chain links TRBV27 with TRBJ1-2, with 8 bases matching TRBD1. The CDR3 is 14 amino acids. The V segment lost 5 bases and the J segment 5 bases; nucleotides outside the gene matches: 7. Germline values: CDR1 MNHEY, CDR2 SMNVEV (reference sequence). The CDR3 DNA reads TGTGCCAGCAGTACCCGACAGGGGTTATATGGCTACACCTTC. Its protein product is CASSTRQGLYGYTF.

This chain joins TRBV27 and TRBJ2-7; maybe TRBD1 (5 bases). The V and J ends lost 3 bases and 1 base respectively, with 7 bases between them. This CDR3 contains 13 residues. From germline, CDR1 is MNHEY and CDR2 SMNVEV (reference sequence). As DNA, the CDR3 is TGTGCCAGCAGTTTGCAGGGTTCCTACGAGCAGTACTTC. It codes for CASSLQGSYEQYF.

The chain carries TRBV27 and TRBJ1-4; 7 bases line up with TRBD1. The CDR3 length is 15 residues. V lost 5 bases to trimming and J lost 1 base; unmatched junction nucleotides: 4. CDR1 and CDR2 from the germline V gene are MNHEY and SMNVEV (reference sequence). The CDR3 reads CASSEQGLTNEKLFF. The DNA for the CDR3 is TGTGCCAGCAGTGAACAGGGGTTAACTAATGAAAAACTGTTTTTT.

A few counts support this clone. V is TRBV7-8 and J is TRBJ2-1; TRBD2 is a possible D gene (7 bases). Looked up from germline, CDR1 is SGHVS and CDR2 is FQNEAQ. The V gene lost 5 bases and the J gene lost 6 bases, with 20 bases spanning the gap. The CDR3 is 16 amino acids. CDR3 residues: CASSPEAGGPSNEQFF. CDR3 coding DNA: TGTGCCAGCAGCCCTGAGGCCGGGGGGCCGAGCAATGAGCAGTTCTTC.

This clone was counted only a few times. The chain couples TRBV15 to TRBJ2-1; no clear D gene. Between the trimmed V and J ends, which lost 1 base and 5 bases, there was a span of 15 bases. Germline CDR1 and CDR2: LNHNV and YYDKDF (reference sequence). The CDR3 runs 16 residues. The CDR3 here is CATSRVVPGVNNEQFF. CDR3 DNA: TGTGCCACCAGCAGAGTGGTACCCGGTGTTAACAATGAGCAGTTCTTC.

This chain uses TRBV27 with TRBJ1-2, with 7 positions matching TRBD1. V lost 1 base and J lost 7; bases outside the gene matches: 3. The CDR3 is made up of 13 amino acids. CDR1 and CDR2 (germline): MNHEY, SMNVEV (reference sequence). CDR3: CASSLYRGGGYTF. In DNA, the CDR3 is TGTGCCAGCAGTTTATACAGGGGTGGTGGCTACACCTTC.